Described below is a single TCR beta chain sequence and its context. The target of this receptor is not known. Nothing much larger sits one base from this clone, and base qualities are not available. This entry is derived from a study of T-cell reconstitution after alpha-beta-depleted transplantation in children (dated by TCRdb to the mid-2010s). Looking at the study overall: Using TCR repertoire profiling, the study quantitatively followed how T-cell immune reconstitution unfolded in children after TCRalphabeta/CD19-depleted allogeneic hematopoietic cell transplantation.

Measured from the cysteine to the phenylalanine, the CDR3 is 16 residues long. Just CDR3 DNA is preserved here, 48 bases in frame from base 1. Germline trimming: 5 bases from V, 1 base from J; junction bases outside gene matches: 9. Taken from the germline V gene (reference sequence), the CDR1 and CDR2 loops are DFQATT and SNEGSKA. The library was built by means of PCR. The sequencer listed for this sample is Illumina HiSeq 2500. Molecular barcoding was employed in the preparation of TCR libraries, with unique molecular identifiers being used to normalize TCRbeta repertoire quantification. TCRdb redid the processing of the public reads, applying fastp at Q25 and MiXCR, and retained in-frame beta chains. Entries that share a CDR3 protein sequence are merged under the most common genes and DNA. The sample table holds about 640,000 distinct CDR3 sequences, of which over 15% were seen once. 1.1% of the sample comes from the top ten.

Sequencing was performed on PBMCs from the stem cell graft donor, taken from the stem cell graft. The V and J segments used are TRBV20-1 and TRBJ2-5, with 11 bases in between that match TRBD2. This TCR derives from a human donor who donated a stem cell graft to a child with acute myeloid leukemia. The DNA reads TGCAGTGCTTCCGGGACTAGCGGAAAAGGCCAAGAGACCCAGTACTTC. It specifies CSASGTSGKGQETQYF.